Listed below are T cell receptor beta chains from one sample, sequenced in a study of T cell responses to AZD1222 COVID-19 vaccine. Using immunoSEQ multiplex PCR, the repertoire was profiled, and TCRdb retains in-frame clones only, with some absent. This sample yields about 150,000 clones, of which 85% to 90% are seen a single time; 5.5% belongs to the top ten. This specimen was peripheral blood, taken on day 0 of MenACWY control vaccination. These receptor sequences come from an adult in good health. The CDR3 runs from the conserved cysteine through the conserved F or W. A D gene is named only where the DNA matches it firmly. Clone size is stated in some rows and not others, as once, few, many or a class when expanded.

d_call	clone_size	j_call	v_call	cdr3_aa	cdr3_nt
-	-	TRBJ1-1	TRBV5-4	CASSLGPGGTEAFF	TGTGCCAGCAGCTTGGGGCCCGGGGGTACTGAAGCTTTCTTT
TRBD1	-	TRBJ2-6	TRBV5-1	CASSLGGNPSSGANVLTF	TGCGCCAGCAGCTTAGGGGGCAACCCGTCCTCTGGGGCCAACGTCCTGACTTTC
-	-	TRBJ1-1	TRBV9	CASSGWGGHEAFF	TGTGCCAGCAGCGGTTGGGGAGGGCACGAAGCTTTCTTT
TRBD1	once	TRBJ1-1	TRBV7-9	CASSPSDRGPGTEAFF	TGTGCCAGCAGCCCTTCGGACAGGGGGCCGGGCACTGAAGCTTTCTTT
-	-	TRBJ2-5	TRBV28	CASGDLLETQYF	TGTGCCAGTGGAGACCTTTTGGAGACCCAGTACTTC
TRBD1	-	TRBJ1-1	TRBV7-2	CASSGRGRAEAFF	TGTGCCAGCAGCGGCAGGGGGAGGGCTGAAGCTTTCTTT
-	once	TRBJ2-2	TRBV5-1	CASSLRVIDTGELFF	TGCGCCAGCAGCTTGCGAGTAATCGACACCGGGGAGCTGTTTTTT
TRBD2	-	TRBJ2-5	TRBV7-2	CASSSGTSGGKTQYF	TGTGCCAGCAGCTCCGGGACTAGCGGGGGAAAGACCCAGTACTTC
TRBD1	-	TRBJ2-1	TRBV5-3	CARSGDRSSYNEQFF	TGTGCCAGAAGCGGGGACAGGAGCTCCTACAATGAGCAGTTCTTC
-	once	TRBJ2-1	TRBV4-1	CASSPWPLSRYNEQFF	TGCGCCAGCAGCCCCTGGCCCCTTTCCAGGTACAATGAGCAGTTCTTC
-	once	TRBJ1-3	TRBV20-1	CSATTGNTIYF	TGCAGTGCTACGACTGGAAACACCATATATTTT
-	-	TRBJ1-3	TRBV9	CASSVVGRSSGNTIYF	TGTGCCAGCAGCGTAGTTGGCAGAAGCTCTGGAAACACCATATATTTT
TRBD1	-	TRBJ1-2	TRBV19	CASSGISGGAQGGYTF	TGTGCCAGTAGCGGAATTTCAGGGGGTGCCCAGGGTGGCTACACCTTC
-	-	TRBJ2-5	TRBV24-1	CATSDTSTGGETQYF	TGTGCCACCAGTGATACCTCCACGGGCGGGGAGACCCAGTACTTC
-	-	TRBJ1-2	TRBV27	CASSLREGYGYTF	TGTGCCAGCAGTTTGCGGGAGGGCTATGGCTACACCTTC
TRBD1	-	TRBJ2-1	TRBV28	CASSLTGLGNEQFF	TGTGCCAGCAGTTTGACAGGGTTAGGGAATGAGCAGTTCTTC
-	-	TRBJ2-7	TRBV20-1	CSASSGVPFYYEQYF	TGCAGTGCTAGTTCCGGCGTCCCATTTTACTACGAGCAGTACTTC
-	-	TRBJ2-5	TRBV5-4	CASSLVGPQETQYF	TGTGCCAGCAGCTTGGTAGGACCCCAAGAGACCCAGTACTTC
-	few	TRBJ1-4	TRBV13	CASSLLGPYNEKLFF	TGTGCCAGCAGCTTACTGGGACCTTATAATGAAAAACTGTTTTTT
-	-	TRBJ2-1	TRBV11-3	CASSLGRTLQGQFF	TGTGCCAGCAGCTTAGGTCGTACTCTTCAGGGGCAGTTCTTC
-	-	TRBJ1-1	TRBV30	CAWRRRGATEAFF	TGTGCCTGGAGGAGAAGAGGCGCGACTGAAGCTTTCTTT
-	-	TRBJ1-3	TRBV30	CAWSVQGRAYSPGNTIYF	TGTGCCTGGAGTGTACAGGGCAGGGCCTATTCCCCAGGAAACACCATATATTTT
TRBD1	-	TRBJ1-1	TRBV28	CASSLWGTGVVTEAFF	TGTGCCAGCAGTTTATGGGGGACAGGGGTGGTCACTGAAGCTTTCTTT
-	few	TRBJ1-1	TRBV6-5	CASPDRDGNTEAFF	TGTGCCAGCCCTGATCGGGACGGGAACACTGAAGCTTTCTTT
-	-	TRBJ1-5	TRBV28	CAGSRQTPGQPQHF	TGTGCCGGAAGTCGACAGACCCCGGGACAGCCCCAGCATTTT
-	-	TRBJ1-1	TRBV5-1	CASSPRSRAGGTEAFF	TGCGCCAGCAGCCCCCGTTCGAGGGCCGGGGGCACTGAAGCTTTCTTT
TRBD2	-	TRBJ2-1	TRBV10-3	CAIRREDYNEQFF	TGTGCCATCAGACGGGAGGATTACAATGAGCAGTTCTTC
TRBD1	-	TRBJ2-5	TRBV25-1	CASSEAWTGGKETQYF	TGTGCCAGCAGTGAAGCCTGGACAGGGGGTAAAGAGACCCAGTACTTC
TRBD1	-	TRBJ1-4	TRBV18	CASSPQGAYEKLFF	TGTGCCAGCTCACCACAGGGGGCATATGAAAAACTGTTTTTT
-	-	TRBJ1-4	TRBV5-1	CASSLSGEKLFF	TGCGCCAGCAGCCTGAGCGGTGAAAAACTGTTTTTT
-	once	TRBJ2-7	TRBV2	CASSTGLRAEQYF	TGTGCCAGCAGCACGGGACTGCGAGCCGAGCAGTACTTC
-	-	TRBJ1-6	TRBV7-8	CASSPRVNNSPLHF	TGTGCCAGCAGCCCTCGGGTAAATAATTCACCCCTCCACTTT
-	-	TRBJ2-1	TRBV29-1	CSVALGSNEQFF	TGCAGCGTAGCACTAGGTTCCAATGAGCAGTTCTTC